The next 26 T cell receptor beta chains were all read from a single sample in a study of tumor and adjacent non-tumor tissue in lung cancer. RNA was extracted from bulk tissue without any cell sorting. Distant lung tissue was collected more than 3 cm away from the tumor edge. The library came from three nested PCR rounds adapted from ARM-PCR protocols. In TCRdb, the multiplex PCR reads were re-called with MiXCR into one record per CDR3 protein. This table holds 80,000 to 100,000 distinct CDR3 sequences, 80% found once. The sequenced sample consisted of distant non-tumor lung tissue. The receptors shown here come from a man in his 60s with small cell lung cancer.

The CDR3 DNA is TGTGCCAGCAGTGAGTCCGGACTCGCGCGCAATGAGCAGTTCTTC. It specifies CASSESGLARNEQFF. The chain uses TRBV6-5 and TRBJ2-1, with D tentatively TRBD2 (5 bases). The CDR3 sequence is 15 residues long. The V gene's germline CDR1 is MNHEY and CDR2 SVGAGI. V was trimmed by 5 bases and J by 6 bases, leaving 17 bases between them.

Details on this clonotype: At one of its ends the junction is not consistent with the germline gene, which may arise from a read error. The V call is TRBV6-5, the J call TRBJ1-1; D unclear. This CDR3 contains 13 residues. Germline V gene lookup returns CDR1 MNHEY and CDR2 SVGAGI. This CDR3 is CASSYSSHTEALF. CDR3 nucleotide sequence: TGTGCCAGCAGTTACTCATCGCACACTGAAGCTCTCTTT.

Details on this clonotype: One junction end does not reproduce the germline sequence, and a read error may be involved. The CDR3 protein is CASSSGGKLLF. The CDR3, as DNA: TGTGCCAGCAGTTCAGGTGGAAAACTGCTTTTT. The chain combines TRBV6-6 with TRBJ1-4; no firm D call. This CDR3 has 11 residues. Germline lookup yields CDR1 MNHNY and CDR2 SVGAGI (reference sequence).

Concerning this clonotype: This may arise from a read error, as a much more abundant clone is one base away. V gene TRBV20-1 combines with J gene TRBJ1-1; D call uncertain. CDR3 length: 13 amino acids. Germline V CDR1 and CDR2: DFQATT, SNEGSKA (reference sequence). V lost 4 bases and J 5 bases, leaving 14 bases between the germline ends. CDR3 residues: CSAKLGSGTEAFF. DNA for the CDR3: TGCAGTGCTAAATTGGGCAGTGGAACTGAAGCTTTCTTT.

Points on this clonotype: Compared with germline, one end of the junction differs, possibly owing to a read error. The chain has TRBV29-1 and TRBJ2-1, with D uncertain. This CDR3 has 14 residues. The V gene's germline CDR1 is SQVTM and CDR2 ANQGSEA. DNA for the CDR3: TGCAGCGTTGGAGAAAACCTAGATGGGAATGAGCAGTTCTTT. It translates to CSVGENLDGNEQFF.

The chain uses TRBV6-1 and TRBJ2-7; D not certain. The CDR3 extends over 15 amino acids. In germline, CDR1 is MNHNS, CDR2 SASEGT. The CDR3 reads CASNTFGSSFYEQYV. DNA of the CDR3: TGTGCCAGCAACACATTCGGGTCGTCCTTCTACGAACAGTACGTC.

With regard to this clonotype: The conserved closing phenylalanine or tryptophan is absent in this CDR3, likely reflecting a read error. V gene TRBV11-2 combines with J gene TRBJ2-1; a weak D match, TRBD1 (5 bases). The CDR3 extends over 17 amino acids. Germline V lookup: CDR1 SGHAT, CDR2 FQNNGV. CDR3 region: CASCLVTAQSSYYEQFL. In nucleotides, the CDR3 is TGTGCCAGCTGCTTAGTGACAGCCCAGAGCTCCTACTATGAGCAGTTCCTC.

V and J are TRBV30 and TRBJ1-2; tentative D call: TRBD1 (6 bases). Germline values: CDR1 GTSNPN, CDR2 SVGIG (reference sequence). This CDR3 spans 15 amino acids. Trimming removed 1 base at V and 9 bases at J, with 21 bases between. CDR3 sequence (DNA): TGTGCCTGGAGTGCCGGGACTGGCCAGGGGTATAGCTACACCTTC. It is translated as CAWSAGTGQGYSYTF. The full variable domain, in which reference TRBV30 and TRBJ1-2 provide the parts outside the CDR3, is SQTIHQWPATLVQPVGSPLSLECTVEGTSNPNLYWYRQAAGRGLQLLFYSVGIGQISSEVPQNLSASRPQDRQFILSSKKLLLSDSGFYLCAWSAGTGQGYSYTFGSGTRLTVV.

Judged by abundance, this clonotype is medium-sized. This rearrangement joins TRBV11-2 to TRBJ2-7, with TRBD2 matching 7 bases. CDR1 and CDR2 from the germline V gene are SGHAT and FQNNGV. The CDR3 is 13 amino acids. The ends lost 3 bases at V and 4 bases at J; junction bases unmatched: 3. The CDR3 DNA sequence: TGTGCCAGCAGCTTCCCTAGCGGATACGAGCAGTACGTC. Its translation: CASSFPSGYEQYV.

For this clonotype: One end of the junction does not line up with germline, which may come from a read error. This chain links TRBV13 with TRBJ1-2; no definite D call. From germline, CDR1 is PRHDT and CDR2 FYEKMQ (reference sequence). The CDR3 contains 15 residues. This CDR3 reads CASCFRVRPMEGYTF. The CDR3 nucleotides read TGTGCCAGCTGCTTTAGGGTCAGGCCAATGGAGGGCTACACTTTC. The full variable domain, in which reference TRBV13 and TRBJ1-2 provide the parts outside the CDR3, is AAGVIQSPRHLIKEKRETATLKCYPIPRHDTVYWYQQGPGQDPQFLISFYEKMQSDKGSIPDRFSAQQFSDYHSELNMSSLELGDSALYFCASCFRVRPMEGYTFGSGTRLTVV.

The chain is built from TRBV6-5 and TRBJ1-5, with D uncertain. The CDR3 totals 15 residues. CDR1 is MNHEY and CDR2 is SVGAGI in the germline V gene. The V and J ends lost 8 bases and 0 bases respectively, with 14 bases between them. The chain's CDR3 is CASCYSQYSNQPQHF. The CDR3 DNA sequence: TGTGCCAGCTGCTACTCCCAGTATAGCAATCAGCCCCAGCATTTT.

In this sample, this clonotype turned up a few times. This may stem from a read error, because a much larger clone lies one nucleotide away. The chain employs TRBV29-1 and TRBJ2-2; 7 nucleotides align to TRBD2. With 8 bases clipped from V and 7 bases from J, the junction kept 13 bases outside the gene matches. In germline, CDR1 is SQVTM, CDR2 ANQGSEA. The CDR3 is made up of 14 amino acids. The chain's CDR3 is CSIWGGRVVGELFF. The CDR3 DNA reads TGCAGCATCTGGGGGGGGAGGGTGGTCGGGGAGCTGTTTTTT.

Note on this clonotype: The conserved phenylalanine or tryptophan normally closing the CDR3 is absent here, so this likely arose from a read error. No DNA is shown, since the ends of the CDR3 on it are uncertain; the CDR3 is the one TCRdb lists. The rearrangement links TRBV11-2 to TRBJ2-1; the listed D gene, TRBD2, was not tested against the DNA. Germline V gene data show CDR1 as SGHAT and CDR2 as FQNNGV. The CDR3 is 13 amino acids long, termini counted. The CDR3 protein is CASSLEASGLEIS.

Comments on this clonotype: Germline and junction disagree at one end, which may indicate a read error. The chain is built from TRBV4-1 and TRBJ1-1, with a possible D match to TRBD1 (5 bases). The CDR3 has 15 amino acids. CDR1 and CDR2 from the germline V gene are MGHRA and YSYEKL. The CDR3 DNA reads as TGCACCAGCAGCCGAGTTCCAGGGCGTGGCACTGATGCTTTCTTT. It is translated as CTSSRVPGRGTDAFF.

For this clonotype: At one of its ends the junction is not consistent with the germline gene, which may arise from a read error. The gene calls are TRBV2 and TRBJ2-2; 9 bases are shared with TRBD1. CDR1 is SNHLY and CDR2 is FYNNEI in the germline V gene. The CDR3 has 15 residues. DNA for the CDR3: TGTGTCACCCAATCAGGGACAGGGAGGACCGGGGAGTTGTTTTTT. It codes for CVTQSGTGRTGELFF. The variable domain in full, with the rest retrieved from reference TRBV2 and TRBJ2-2, is EPEVTQTPSHQVTQMGQEVILRCVPISNHLYFYWYRQILGQKVEFLVSFYNNEISEKSEIFDDQFSVERPDGSNFTLKIRSTKLEDSAMYFCVTQSGTGRTGELFFGEGSRLTVL.

This clonotype has a handful of counts. V usage is TRBV28 and J usage is TRBJ1-2; D ambiguous. V lost 7 bases and J 3 bases, leaving 27 bases between the germline ends. The CDR3 totals 18 residues. Germline V lookup: CDR1 MDHEN, CDR2 SYDVKM. The CDR3 protein is CASTPFNPRREEDYGYTF. The CDR3 DNA sequence: TGTGCCAGCACCCCCTTTAACCCCCGGAGGGAGGAGGACTATGGCTACACCTTC.

This chain connects TRBV4-2 to TRBJ2-1; TRBD2 matches 7 bases. V lost 3 bases, J lost 8 bases, and 10 bases stayed unmatched. The CDR3 sequence is 15 residues long. Germline CDR1 is LGHNA and CDR2 is YNFKEQ. CDR3 coding DNA: TGTGCCAGCAGCCACCCAGGACTAGGGGTGGATGAGCAGTTCTTC. This sequence encodes CASSHPGLGVDEQFF.

Turning to this clonotype: This may come from a read error, since a much larger clone is one base off. The rearrangement joins TRBV27 to TRBJ1-1; 7 positions agree with TRBD1. Trimming removed 6 bases from V and 6 bases from J; junction bases left unmatched: 4. Germline CDR1 is MNHEY and CDR2 is SMNVEV (reference sequence). The CDR3 is 12 residues long. CDR3 sequence reads: CASRQGLSEAFF. CDR3 in DNA: TGTGCCAGCAGACAGGGGCTATCTGAAGCTTTCTTT.

This clonotype occurred many times. V and J are TRBV6-1 and TRBJ2-2; 7 nucleotides line up with TRBD2. The CDR3 is 18 amino acids. The trim removed 4 bases at V and 3 bases at J, leaving 14 bases unmatched. CDR1 and CDR2 from the germline V gene are MNHNS and SASEGT. This chain's CDR3 is CASSALGGGPRDTGELFF. CDR3 DNA: TGTGCCAGCAGTGCATTGGGCGGGGGACCTCGAGACACCGGGGAGCTGTTTTTT.

Concerning this clonotype: Mismatch with germline at one junction end may stem from a read error. The CDR3 region has the DNA TGCGTCAGCAGCTTGTGGGGACTTGCGGGAGGGGATACGCAGTATTTT. Translation: CVSSLWGLAGGDTQYF. The chain is built from TRBV5-1 and TRBJ2-3; 9 nucleotides line up with TRBD2. Per the germline V gene, CDR1 is SGHRS and CDR2 is YFSETQ. The CDR3 sequence is 16 residues long.

The table lists this clonotype with a few counts. This may be a read error: a much more frequent sequence differs by one nucleotide. This chain links TRBV20-1 with TRBJ2-1; TRBD1 might be the D (8 bases). The CDR3 is made up of 16 amino acids. Germline CDR1 DFQATT, CDR2 SNEGSKA (reference sequence). The CDR3 bases are TGCAGTGCTAGGGGTACCACAGGGGGGGACTACGATGAGCAGTTCTTC. It yields the protein CSARGTTGGDYDEQFF.

A note on this clonotype: The junction departs from germline at one end; a sequencing error may be responsible. The chain carries TRBV20-1 and TRBJ2-5; weak D call: TRBD1 (7 bases). The CDR3 totals 14 residues. In germline, CDR1 is DFQATT, CDR2 SNEGSKA (reference sequence). CDR3 DNA: TGCAGTGCTAGTCGGGGGACAGAGCAAGAGACCCAGAACTTC. It codes for CSASRGTEQETQNF.

The rearrangement joins TRBV10-2 to TRBJ1-2; no firm D call. The V end lost 5 bases, the J end lost 6 bases, and 13 bases lay between the germline ends. CDR3 size: 13 residues. Germline assignment: CDR1 WSHSY and CDR2 SAAADI. CDR3 bases: TGCGCCAGCAGTAATTCCAGTGGCAATGGCTACACCTTC. Protein product: CASSNSSGNGYTF.

Comment on this clonotype: The junction departs from the called germline gene at one end, perhaps through a read error. The chain employs TRBV24-1 and TRBJ1-5; D ambiguous. The CDR3 spans 13 residues. CDR1 is KGHDR, CDR2 SFDVKD, per germline. CDR3 nucleotide sequence: TGTGCCACCAATGACTTTGAAGGGCAGCCTCAGCATTTT. It translates to CATNDFEGQPQHF.

In its sample, this clonotype was seen once. The V and J genes are TRBV14 and TRBJ2-7, with D perhaps matching TRBD2 (6 bases). There are 15 residues in the CDR3. V was clipped by 3 bases and J by 0 bases, with 12 bases between them. CDR1 is SGHDN, CDR2 FVKESK, per germline. The CDR3 is CASSHISGPSYEQYV. The CDR3, as DNA: TGTGCCAGCAGCCACATTAGCGGACCCTCCTACGAGCAGTACGTC.

Comment on this clonotype: At one end the junction does not follow the germline gene, possibly because of a read error. The chain recombines TRBV29-1 with TRBJ2-2; TRBD1 matches at 8 bases. The CDR3 contains 13 residues. Germline loops: CDR1 SQVTM, CDR2 ANQGSEA. CDR3 coding DNA: TGCAGCATCCGACAGGGGAACACCGGGAAGCTGTTTTTT. This translates into CSIRQGNTGKLFF.